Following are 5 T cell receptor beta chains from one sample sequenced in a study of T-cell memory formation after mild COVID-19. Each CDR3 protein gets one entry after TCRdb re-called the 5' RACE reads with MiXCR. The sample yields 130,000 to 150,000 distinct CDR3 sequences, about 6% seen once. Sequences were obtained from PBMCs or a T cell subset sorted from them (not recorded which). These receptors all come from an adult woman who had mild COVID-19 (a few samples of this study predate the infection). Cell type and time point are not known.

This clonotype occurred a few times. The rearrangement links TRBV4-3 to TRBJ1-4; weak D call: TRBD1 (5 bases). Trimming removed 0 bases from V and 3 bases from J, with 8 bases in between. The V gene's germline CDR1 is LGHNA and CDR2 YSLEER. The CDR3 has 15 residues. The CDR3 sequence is CASSQDRQSNEKLFF. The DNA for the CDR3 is TGCGCCAGCAGCCAAGATAGACAGTCTAATGAAAAACTGTTTTTT.

The CDR3 sequence is CASSSFPGLAGGRGNEQFF. The CDR3 bases are TGTGCCAGCAGCTCTTTCCCGGGACTAGCGGGAGGCCGAGGCAATGAGCAGTTCTTC. The rearrangement uses TRBV7-3 and TRBJ2-1, with TRBD2 identical over 15 bases. CDR1 is SGHTA, CDR2 FQGTGA, per germline. The junction had 13 bases not matched to a gene; V was cut back by 4 bases and J by 6 bases. This CDR3 contains 19 residues.

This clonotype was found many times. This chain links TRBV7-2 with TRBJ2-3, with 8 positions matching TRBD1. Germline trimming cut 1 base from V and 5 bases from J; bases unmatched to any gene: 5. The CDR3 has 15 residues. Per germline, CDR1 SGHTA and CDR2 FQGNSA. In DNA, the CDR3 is TGTGCCAGCAGCTTAGGGCAGGGGGCCGTAGATACGCAGTATTTT. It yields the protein CASSLGQGAVDTQYF.

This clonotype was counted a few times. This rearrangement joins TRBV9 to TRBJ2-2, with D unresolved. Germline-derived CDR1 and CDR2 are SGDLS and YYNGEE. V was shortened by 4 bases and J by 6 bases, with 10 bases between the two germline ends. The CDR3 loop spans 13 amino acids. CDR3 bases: TGTGCCAGCAGCCCCCGGTTGCCCGGGGAGCTGTTTTTT. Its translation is CASSPRLPGELFF.

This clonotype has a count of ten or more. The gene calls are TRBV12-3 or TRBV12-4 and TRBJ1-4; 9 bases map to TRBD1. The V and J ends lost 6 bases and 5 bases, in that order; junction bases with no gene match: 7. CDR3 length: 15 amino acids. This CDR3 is CASRRHGQGNEKLFF. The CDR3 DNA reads TGTGCCAGCAGGCGCCATGGACAGGGGAATGAAAAACTGTTTTTT.